One sample yielded the 18 T cell receptor beta chains listed below, sequenced in a study of cytomegalovirus exposure and HLA in healthy donors. Libraries were prepared by immunoSEQ multiplex PCR; TCRdb keeps only in-frame clonotypes and omits some of them. The sample consists of roughly 150,000 clones, around nine tenths of them appearing once. Sequencing used PBMCs. These receptors came from a woman aged 18-35 years in good health and CMV-seropositive.

The chain is built from TRBV5-1 and TRBJ2-7; 10 nucleotides align to TRBD2. The CDR3 sequence is 14 residues long. Germline values: CDR1 SGHRS, CDR2 YFSETQ. Trimming cost V 4 bases and J 5 bases; bases outside gene matches: 6. The CDR3 DNA reads TGCGCCAGCAGCGCGGGACTAGCGAACAACGAGCAGTACTTC. Translated, it gives CASSAGLANNEQYF.

The chain couples TRBV9 to TRBJ2-5; 7 bases line up with TRBD2. This CDR3 has 16 amino acids. Germline V gene sequence: CDR1 SGDLS, CDR2 YYNGEE. J was trimmed by 2 bases and V by 6 bases; bases with no gene match: 13. CDR3 sequence: CASTRGSLSGQETQYF. The CDR3 DNA is TGTGCCAGCACGCGGGGGTCCTTGAGCGGGCAAGAGACCCAGTACTTC.

This chain links TRBV9 with TRBJ2-6, with TRBD1 matching over 10 bases. Germline CDR1 and CDR2: SGDLS and YYNGEE. There are 19 residues in the CDR3. V dropped 0 bases and J dropped 3; count of bases not matched to a gene: 9. The CDR3 nucleotides are TGTGCCAGCAGCGTAGTTGGGACAGGGGCGGCCGGTGGGGCCAACGTCCTGACTTTC. Translation: CASSVVGTGAAGGANVLTF. Full variable domain (missing parts from reference TRBV9 and TRBJ2-6): DSGVTQTPKHLITATGQRVTLRCSPRSGDLSVYWYQQSLDQGLQFLIQYYNGEERAKGNILERFSAQQFPDLHSELNLSSLELGDSALYFCASSVVGTGAAGGANVLTFGAGSRLTVL.

The chain joins TRBV11-3 to TRBJ2-3; 10 bases agree with TRBD2. With 3 bases clipped from V and 6 bases from J, the junction kept 6 bases outside the gene matches. CDR1 is SGHNT, CDR2 YENEEA, per germline. CDR3 length equals 15 residues. The CDR3 sequence: CASSFLAGGRDTQYF. The CDR3, as DNA: TGTGCCAGCAGCTTTTTAGCGGGAGGCCGGGATACGCAGTATTTT.

V and J are TRBV29-1 and TRBJ2-7, with 10 bases matching TRBD1. The junction had 4 bases not matched to a gene; V was cut back by 5 bases and J by 0 bases. Germline V gene lookup returns CDR1 SQVTM and CDR2 ANQGSEA. The CDR3 length is 14 residues. The CDR3 reads CSVLDRGGSYEQYF. Written as DNA, the CDR3 is TGCAGCGTTTTGGACAGGGGGGGCTCCTACGAGCAGTACTTC.

The V and J genes are TRBV28 and TRBJ2-4, with D possibly matching TRBD2 (7 bases). The CDR3 has 16 residues. Trimming pared 1 base from V and 2 bases from J, leaving 12 bases between. Germline V gene lookup returns CDR1 MDHEN and CDR2 SYDVKM. CDR3 sequence (DNA): TGTGCCAGCAGTTTATATGGGGGGGCTCCCAAAAACATTCAGTACTTC. This translates into CASSLYGGAPKNIQYF.

This clone has only one observation. This rearrangement joins TRBV11-2 to TRBJ2-5; weak D call: TRBD1 (6 bases). V dropped 0 bases and J dropped 1 base, with 12 bases sitting between them. The length of the CDR3 is 16 residues. Per the germline V gene, CDR1 is SGHAT and CDR2 is FQNNGV. In DNA, the CDR3 is TGTGCCAGCAGCTTAGATCAGGGGCATAGCCAAGAGACCCAGTACTTC. It yields the protein CASSLDQGHSQETQYF.

This clone was counted a single time. The J gene is TRBJ1-1, the V gene TRBV27, with TRBD1 as a possible D gene (5 bases). The CDR3 is 15 amino acids. Germline V gene sequence: CDR1 MNHEY, CDR2 SMNVEV (reference sequence). Trimming removed 0 bases at V and 10 bases at J, with 18 bases between. Here the CDR3 reads CASSLSGGTYGSAFF. The CDR3 DNA sequence: TGTGCCAGCAGTTTATCGGGAGGGACTTACGGATCAGCTTTCTTT.

The rearrangement uses TRBV9 and TRBJ2-1, with 10 bases aligning to TRBD2. Per the germline V gene, CDR1 is SGDLS and CDR2 is YYNGEE. Trimming cost V 0 bases and J 8 bases; bases outside gene matches: 5. This CDR3 spans 15 amino acids. The CDR3 DNA is TGTGCCAGCAGCGTAGCGCCTAGCGGGAGCTATGAGCAGTTCTTC. Translating it yields CASSVAPSGSYEQFF.

In this sample, this clone turned up once. This chain joins TRBV6-6 and TRBJ2-5; no firm D call. V lost 4 bases, J lost 5 bases, and 5 bases lay in between. Looked up from germline, CDR1 is MNHNY and CDR2 is SVGAGI (reference sequence). This CDR3 contains 11 residues. The CDR3 loop is CASSSLETQYF. The DNA of the CDR3 is TGTGCCAGCAGTTCACTGGAGACCCAGTACTTC.

This sequence joins TRBV30 and TRBJ1-1; 9 bases are a match to TRBD1. J was trimmed by 11 bases and V by 3 bases; bases with no gene match: 13. The CDR3 sequence is 14 residues long. Looked up from germline, CDR1 is GTSNPN and CDR2 is SVGIG (reference sequence). This CDR3 is CAWSTGQGSVGAFF. The CDR3, as DNA: TGTGCCTGGAGCACGGGACAGGGAAGTGTCGGGGCTTTCTTT.

V and J are TRBV19 and TRBJ2-1; 11 bases match TRBD2. CDR1 and CDR2 (germline): LNHDA, SQIVND (reference sequence). CDR3 length equals 14 residues. The junction had 4 bases not matched to a gene; V was cut back by 6 bases and J by 6 bases. This chain's CDR3 is CASSASGRSNEQFF. CDR3 DNA sequence: TGTGCCAGTAGCGCTAGCGGGAGGTCCAATGAGCAGTTCTTC.

The chain carries TRBV27 and TRBJ1-2; D unresolved. The germline V and J ends were trimmed by 2 bases and 1 base, with 8 bases remaining between them. The CDR3 extends over 14 amino acids. Germline CDR1 reads MNHEY; CDR2 reads SMNVEV (reference sequence). CDR3 sequence (DNA): TGTGCCAGCAGTTTAAGGAGAGATAACTATGGCTACACCTTC. It specifies CASSLRRDNYGYTF.

The genes are TRBV7-2 and TRBJ1-5; 9 nucleotides match TRBD1. The CDR3 is 14 amino acids. The germline V gene has CDR1 SGHTA and CDR2 FQGNSA. The V and J ends lost 4 bases and 7 bases, in that order; junction bases with no gene match: 5. Here the CDR3 reads CASSSPTGGQPQHF. In DNA form, the CDR3 reads TGTGCCAGCAGCTCTCCGACAGGGGGACAGCCCCAGCATTTT.

About this clone: A read error may produce the germline difference seen at one junction end. The rearrangement joins TRBV6-6 to TRBJ1-3; no firm D call. The CDR3 has 11 amino acids. Germline-derived CDR1 and CDR2 are MNHNY and SVGAGI (reference sequence). In DNA form, the CDR3 reads TGTGCCAGCAGTTACTCTATGGAGGTTATTTTT. Its translation is CASSYSMEVIF.

This sequence joins TRBV11-2 and TRBJ2-3, with a weak D call TRBD1 (6 bases). CDR1 and CDR2 from the germline V gene are SGHAT and FQNNGV. CDR3 length: 14 residues. Trimming shortened V by 4 bases and J by 4 bases, and 12 bases separated the two germline ends. CDR3 amino acids: CASSSRQGSDTQYF. The CDR3 DNA reads TGTGCCAGCAGCTCCCGGCAGGGGTCAGATACGCAGTATTTT.

This rearrangement joins TRBV6-5 to TRBJ2-7; 15 nucleotides match TRBD2. There are 16 residues in the CDR3. The V gene's germline CDR1 is MNHEY and CDR2 SVGAGI. V was clipped by 3 bases and J by 7 bases; unmatched bases: 7. The DNA of the CDR3 is TGTGCCAGCAGTTATTGGACTAGCGGGAGGGTAGGGGAGCAGTACTTC. This translates into CASSYWTSGRVGEQYF.

The chain is built from TRBV19 and TRBJ2-5, with D tentatively TRBD1 (5 bases). CDR1 LNHDA and CDR2 SQIVND come from the germline V gene (reference sequence). V gave up 4 bases and J gave up 5 bases, with 14 bases separating them. CDR3 length equals 14 residues. The CDR3 is CASSKGTSGETQYF. The CDR3 DNA follows: TGTGCCAGTAGTAAAGGAACGTCAGGGGAGACCCAGTACTTC.